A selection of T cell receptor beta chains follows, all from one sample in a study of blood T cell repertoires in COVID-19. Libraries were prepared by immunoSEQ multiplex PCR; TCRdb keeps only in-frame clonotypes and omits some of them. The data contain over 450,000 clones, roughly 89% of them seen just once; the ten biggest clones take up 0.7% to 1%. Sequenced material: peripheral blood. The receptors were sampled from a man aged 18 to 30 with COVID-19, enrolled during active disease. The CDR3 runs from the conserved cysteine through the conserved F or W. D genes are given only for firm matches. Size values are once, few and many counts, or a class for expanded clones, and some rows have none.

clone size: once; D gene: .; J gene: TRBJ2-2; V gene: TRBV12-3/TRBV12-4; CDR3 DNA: TGTGCCAGCAGACTAGGGGGCACCGGGGAGCTGTTTTTT; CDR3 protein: CASRLGGTGELFF
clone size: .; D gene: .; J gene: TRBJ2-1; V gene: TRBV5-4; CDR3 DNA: TGTGCCAGCAGCTTTGGTAGCTCCTACAATGAGCAGTTCTTC; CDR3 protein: CASSFGSSYNEQFF
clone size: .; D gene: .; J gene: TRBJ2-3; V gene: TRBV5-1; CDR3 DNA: TGCGCCAGCACTCCCCCGGAAGGCGGTCTCACAGATACGCAGTATTTT; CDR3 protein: CASTPPEGGLTDTQYF
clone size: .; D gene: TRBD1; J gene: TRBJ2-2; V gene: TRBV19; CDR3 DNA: TGTGCCAGTAGTATTGGGGGGACAGGACAATCCGGGGAGCTGTTTTTT; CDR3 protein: CASSIGGTGQSGELFF
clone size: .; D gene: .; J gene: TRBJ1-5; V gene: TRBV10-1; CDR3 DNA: TGCGCCAGCAGTGAGTCGGGGAGGGACGGAAACCCTAGCAATCAGCCCCAGCATTTT; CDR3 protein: CASSESGRDGNPSNQPQHF
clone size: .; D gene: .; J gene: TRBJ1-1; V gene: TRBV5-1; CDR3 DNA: TGCGCCAGCAGCTTCATCAGTGACACTGAAGCTTTCTTT; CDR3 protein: CASSFISDTEAFF
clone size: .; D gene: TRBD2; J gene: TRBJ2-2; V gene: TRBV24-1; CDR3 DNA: TGTGCCACCAGTGATTTAGGACTAGCGGGAGTTTCTGCCGGGGAGCTGTTTTTT; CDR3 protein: CATSDLGLAGVSAGELFF
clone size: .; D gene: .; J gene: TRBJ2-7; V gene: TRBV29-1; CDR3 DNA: TGCAGCGTTGAAACGGGGTCCTACGAGCAGTACTTC; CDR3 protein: CSVETGSYEQYF
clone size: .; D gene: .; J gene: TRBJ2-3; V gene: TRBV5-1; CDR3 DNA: TGCGCCAGCAGCCCTCAGCCGACAGACACAGATACGCAGTATTTT; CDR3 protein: CASSPQPTDTDTQYF
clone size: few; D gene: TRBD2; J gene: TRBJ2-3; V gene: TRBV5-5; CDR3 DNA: TGTGCCAGCACCGACGTTAGCGGGAGTAGCACAGATACGCAGTATTTT; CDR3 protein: CASTDVSGSSTDTQYF
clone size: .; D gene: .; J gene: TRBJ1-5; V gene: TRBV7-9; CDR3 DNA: TGTGCCAGCAGCTTAGACAGTCAGCCCCAGCATTTT; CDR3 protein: CASSLDSQPQHF
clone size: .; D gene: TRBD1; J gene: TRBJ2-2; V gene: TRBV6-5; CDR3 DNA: TGTGCCAGCAGGGAGGACAGGGTCGTCACCGGGGAGCTGTTTTTT; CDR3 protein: CASREDRVVTGELFF
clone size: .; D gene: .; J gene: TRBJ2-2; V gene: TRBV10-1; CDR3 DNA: TGCGCCAGCAGTGAGTCAGTTGGGGGCTACACCGGGGAGCTGTTTTTT; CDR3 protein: CASSESVGGYTGELFF
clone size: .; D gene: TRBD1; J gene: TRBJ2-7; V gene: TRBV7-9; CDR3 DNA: TGTGCCAGCAGCTTCGACAGGGTGCAGTACTTC; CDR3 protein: CASSFDRVQYF
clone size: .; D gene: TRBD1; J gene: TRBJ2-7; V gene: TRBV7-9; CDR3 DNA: TGTGCCAGCAGCTTAACAGGGGTAAAGTCCTACGAGCAGTACTTC; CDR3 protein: CASSLTGVKSYEQYF
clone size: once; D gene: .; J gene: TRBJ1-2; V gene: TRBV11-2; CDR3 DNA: TGTGCCAGCAGCTTAGATCCCTCGGGAATCTATGGCTACACCTTC; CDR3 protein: CASSLDPSGIYGYTF
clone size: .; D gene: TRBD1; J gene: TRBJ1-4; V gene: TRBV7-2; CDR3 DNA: TGTGCCAGCAGCTTTCCTCCGGACAGGGATGATAGCGAAAAACTGTTTTTT; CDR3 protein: CASSFPPDRDDSEKLFF
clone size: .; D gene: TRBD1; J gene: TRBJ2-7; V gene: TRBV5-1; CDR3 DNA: TGCGCCAGCAGCCAGGAAGGACAGGGGACCGAGCAGTACTTC; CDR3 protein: CASSQEGQGTEQYF
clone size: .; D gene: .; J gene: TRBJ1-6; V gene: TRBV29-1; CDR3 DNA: TGCAGCGTTGGGAGCTCCTATAATTCACCCCTCCACTTT; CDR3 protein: CSVGSSYNSPLHF
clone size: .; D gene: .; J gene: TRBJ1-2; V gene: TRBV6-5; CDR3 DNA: TGTGCCAGCAGTCTAAACCAGGGAAACTATGGCTACACCTTC; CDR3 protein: CASSLNQGNYGYTF
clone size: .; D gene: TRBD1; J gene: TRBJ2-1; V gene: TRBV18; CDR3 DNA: TGTGCCAGCTCACCAGCCGGGACAGCATACAATGAGCAGTTCTTC; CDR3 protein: CASSPAGTAYNEQFF
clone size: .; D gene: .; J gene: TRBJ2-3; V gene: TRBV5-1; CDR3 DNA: TGCGCCAGCAGCTTGGATCGCAGGACAAGGGCAGATACGCAGTATTTT; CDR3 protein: CASSLDRRTRADTQYF
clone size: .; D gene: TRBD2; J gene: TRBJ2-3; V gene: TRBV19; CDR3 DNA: TGTGCCAGTAGTATTACTAGCGGGAGGGCCGTGGACGATACGCAGTATTTT; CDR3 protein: CASSITSGRAVDDTQYF
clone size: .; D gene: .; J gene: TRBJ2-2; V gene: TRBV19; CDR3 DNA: TGTGCCAGTAGTCCCTCTACCGGGGAGCTGTTTTTT; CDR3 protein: CASSPSTGELFF
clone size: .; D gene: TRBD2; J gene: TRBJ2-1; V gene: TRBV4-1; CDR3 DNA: TGCGCCAGCAGCAAACTCCCGCCGGGACTAGCGTCATCCTACAATGAGCAGTTCTTC; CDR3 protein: CASSKLPPGLASSYNEQFF
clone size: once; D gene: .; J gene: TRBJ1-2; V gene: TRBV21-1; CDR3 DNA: TGTGCCAGCAGCAAAGTTAGCCCGGTCGGGGGGGAGGACTATGGCTACACCTTC; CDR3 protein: CASSKVSPVGGEDYGYTF
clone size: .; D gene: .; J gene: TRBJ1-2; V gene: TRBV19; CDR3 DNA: TGTGCCAGTAGTTCCTACAGGGTTGGCTACACCTTC; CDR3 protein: CASSSYRVGYTF
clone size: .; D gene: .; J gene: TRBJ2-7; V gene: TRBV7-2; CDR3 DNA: TGTGCCAGCAGCTTAGATTCCCTAGCAAATGCCCCACCTTACGAGCAGTACTTC; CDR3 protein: CASSLDSLANAPPYEQYF
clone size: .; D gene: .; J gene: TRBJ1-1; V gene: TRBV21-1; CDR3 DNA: TGTGCCAGCAGCAATCGGAACACTGAAGCTTTCTTT; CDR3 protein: CASSNRNTEAFF
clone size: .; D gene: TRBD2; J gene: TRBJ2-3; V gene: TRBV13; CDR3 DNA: TGTGCCAGCAGCTTCCGGGGGGAGGGAGATACGCAGTATTTT; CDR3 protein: CASSFRGEGDTQYF